This TCR beta chain comes out of a study of sequential checkpoint blockade in melanoma. Study information: Randomization was 1:1 between first-line nivolumab→ipilimumab and ipilimumab→nivolumab. Both treatment sequences were followed by maintenance nivolumab.

Here immunoSEQ multiplex PCR was the method, and the copy in TCRdb shows in-frame clones only, minus some. The data show some 19,000 clones, 65% to 85% seen once. The germline V gene has CDR1 MGHRA and CDR2 YSYEKL. This CDR3 comprises 14 residues. V was cut by 0 bases and J by 0 bases, with 3 bases left in between. Treatment: randomized to nivolumab then ipilimumab (arm A) or the reverse (arm B). None of the patients previously received DNA-damaging chemotherapy. Sorted cells were live CD3+CD8+, lacking CD19 and CD56, from PBMCs. The V gene is TRBV4-1, the J gene TRBJ1-5; D is unresolved. The source is a human donor with melanoma. The sequencing used CD8+ T cells sorted from blood (inferred from file names), collected from a patient given nivolumab and ipilimumab in sequence. The CDR3 nucleotides are TGCGCCAGCAGCCAAGACGGTAGCAATCAGCCCCAGCATTTT. Translation: CASSQDGSNQPQHF.